A selection of T cell receptor beta chains follows, all from one sample in a study of blood T cell repertoires in COVID-19. Sequencing was performed with immunoSEQ multiplex PCR; in TCRdb, only in-frame clones are kept and a portion is missing. The table records 150,000 to 200,000 clones, approximately 80% of them present only once. Sequenced input: peripheral blood. These receptors originate from a human donor in a cohort sampled during active COVID-19. CDR3s include the opening cysteine and the closing phenylalanine or tryptophan. Fields, in order: D gene, clone size, J gene, V gene, CDR3 protein, CDR3 DNA. The D gene is left open where the match is weak. Not every row has a clone size; where given, it reads once, few, many or a size class.

D: -; size: -; J: TRBJ2-5; V: TRBV15; CDR3: CATSRDGETQETQYF; DNA: TGTGCCACCAGCAGAGACGGGGAGACCCAAGAGACCCAGTACTTC
D: TRBD1; size: -; J: TRBJ2-4; V: TRBV5-1; CDR3: CASSLEGAEDIQYF; DNA: TGCGCCAGCAGCTTGGAGGGGGCTGAGGACATTCAGTACTTC
D: TRBD2; size: -; J: TRBJ2-7; V: TRBV5-4; CDR3: CASSSGLAGNYEQYF; DNA: TGTGCCAGCAGCTCCGGACTAGCGGGGAACTACGAGCAGTACTTC
D: TRBD1; size: -; J: TRBJ2-7; V: TRBV19; CDR3: CATRTGFNEQYF; DNA: TGTGCCACCAGGACAGGGTTCAACGAGCAGTACTTC
D: -; size: once; J: TRBJ2-3; V: TRBV4-3; CDR3: CASSQVLPGEADTQYF; DNA: TGCGCCAGCAGCCAAGTTCTACCGGGAGAGGCAGATACGCAGTATTTT
D: TRBD2; size: -; J: TRBJ2-4; V: TRBV18; CDR3: CASSPQRGGGNIQYF; DNA: TGTGCCAGCTCACCACAGCGGGGAGGAGGAAACATTCAGTACTTC
D: -; size: -; J: TRBJ1-1; V: TRBV28; CDR3: CASSLPGSGSRGTEAFF; DNA: TGTGCCAGCAGTCTCCCTGGGTCGGGGAGCCGCGGAACTGAAGCTTTCTTT
D: -; size: -; J: TRBJ1-4; V: TRBV19; CDR3: CASSIRSVATNEKLFF; DNA: TGTGCCAGTAGTATACGGTCTGTTGCAACTAATGAAAAACTGTTTTTT
D: -; size: -; J: TRBJ2-5; V: TRBV6-5; CDR3: CASSYRRQETQYF; DNA: TGTGCCAGCAGTTACAGGCGGCAAGAGACCCAGTACTTC
D: TRBD1; size: -; J: TRBJ2-1; V: TRBV10-2; CDR3: CASTTGTGEQFF; DNA: TGCGCCAGCACTACTGGGACAGGGGAGCAGTTCTTC
D: -; size: few; J: TRBJ1-5; V: TRBV27; CDR3: CASAESRSNQPQHF; DNA: TGTGCCAGCGCGGAGAGTCGAAGCAATCAGCCCCAGCATTTT
D: -; size: once; J: TRBJ2-7; V: TRBV5-1; CDR3: CASSSDSRTYEQYF; DNA: TGCGCCAGCAGCTCGGACAGCCGCACCTACGAGCAGTACTTC
D: TRBD2; size: -; J: TRBJ2-7; V: TRBV6-5; CDR3: CASSSTTSGGNEQYF; DNA: TGTGCCAGCAGTTCCACGACTAGCGGGGGCAACGAGCAGTACTTC
D: -; size: -; J: TRBJ2-2; V: TRBV19; CDR3: CASSVPPGLTYTGELFF; DNA: TGTGCCAGTAGTGTCCCACCGGGACTCACTTACACCGGGGAGCTGTTTTTT
D: -; size: -; J: TRBJ2-7; V: TRBV3-1/TRBV3-2; CDR3: CASRQASANRLWGATSSYEQYF; DNA: TGTGCCAGCAGGCAAGCCAGCGCCAATCGGCTCTGGGGAGCGACTAGCTCCTACGAGCAGTACTTC
D: -; size: -; J: TRBJ2-7; V: TRBV6-5; CDR3: CASRPPTNSYEQYF; DNA: TGTGCCAGCAGACCGCCGACAAACTCCTACGAGCAGTACTTC
D: TRBD2; size: -; J: TRBJ2-3; V: TRBV7-2; CDR3: CASSTGLAGARGDTQYF; DNA: TGTGCCAGCAGCACGGGACTAGCGGGGGCCAGGGGAGATACGCAGTATTTT
D: TRBD1; size: many; J: TRBJ2-7; V: TRBV10-3; CDR3: CAISESARGQVSYEQYF; DNA: TGTGCCATCAGTGAGTCGGCCCGGGGACAGGTCTCCTACGAGCAGTACTTC
D: -; size: -; J: TRBJ2-5; V: TRBV6-5; CDR3: CASSYSMRAGQETQYF; DNA: TGTGCCAGCAGTTACTCGATGCGGGCGGGTCAAGAGACCCAGTACTTC
D: -; size: -; J: TRBJ2-7; V: TRBV5-1; CDR3: CASSLGPSEQYF; DNA: TGCGCCAGCAGCTTGGGGCCCTCCGAGCAGTACTTC
D: TRBD1; size: -; J: TRBJ2-5; V: TRBV5-1; CDR3: CASSLLGQGGETQYF; DNA: TGCGCCAGCAGCTTGCTGGGACAGGGGGGAGAGACCCAGTACTTC
D: -; size: -; J: TRBJ2-7; V: TRBV4-1; CDR3: CASSQDILIGSSSYEQYF; DNA: TGCGCCAGCAGCCAAGATATTCTAATCGGGAGTTCGTCCTACGAGCAGTACTTC
D: -; size: once; J: TRBJ1-4; V: TRBV16; CDR3: CASSPGRVGEKLFF; DNA: TGTGCCAGCAGCCCCGGGAGGGTCGGAGAAAAACTGTTTTTT
D: TRBD1; size: -; J: TRBJ2-7; V: TRBV11-3; CDR3: CASSPGQGRTYEQYF; DNA: TGTGCCAGCAGCCCAGGACAGGGCAGAACCTACGAGCAGTACTTC
D: -; size: -; J: TRBJ2-5; V: TRBV6-1; CDR3: CASSESWGLETQYF; DNA: TGTGCCAGCAGTGAATCATGGGGACTGGAGACCCAGTACTTC
D: -; size: -; J: TRBJ1-5; V: TRBV6-2/TRBV6-3; CDR3: CASSYPSPGGEPQHF; DNA: TGTGCCAGCAGTTACCCTTCCCCGGGGGGTGAGCCCCAGCATTTT
D: -; size: -; J: TRBJ1-2; V: TRBV19; CDR3: CASETGNYGYTF; DNA: TGTGCCAGTGAAACAGGGAACTATGGCTACACCTTC
D: TRBD1; size: few; J: TRBJ2-2; V: TRBV2; CDR3: CASSRQGSDTGELFF; DNA: TGTGCCAGCAGCAGACAGGGTTCCGACACCGGGGAGCTGTTTTTT
D: -; size: -; J: TRBJ1-2; V: TRBV15; CDR3: CATSRDAFRDGYTF; DNA: TGTGCCACCAGCAGAGATGCCTTCCGCGATGGCTACACCTTC
D: TRBD1; size: -; J: TRBJ2-7; V: TRBV3-1/TRBV3-2; CDR3: CASSLSGTGDYEQYF; DNA: TGTGCCAGCAGCCTTTCCGGGACAGGGGACTACGAGCAGTACTTC
D: -; size: -; J: TRBJ2-3; V: TRBV4-3; CDR3: CASSRSGSTDTQYF; DNA: TGCGCCAGCAGCCGTAGCGGTAGCACAGATACGCAGTATTTT
D: TRBD1; size: -; J: TRBJ1-2; V: TRBV27; CDR3: CASRGQGEPFDYGYTF; DNA: TGTGCCAGCAGGGGACAGGGGGAGCCTTTTGACTATGGCTACACCTTC
D: -; size: -; J: TRBJ1-3; V: TRBV10-2; CDR3: CASSAGADTIYF; DNA: TGCGCCAGCAGTGCAGGGGCGGACACCATATATTTT
D: TRBD2; size: -; J: TRBJ2-2; V: TRBV29-1; CDR3: CSVGASGSAGELFF; DNA: TGCAGCGTGGGGGCCAGCGGGAGTGCTGGGGAGCTGTTTTTT
D: TRBD1; size: -; J: TRBJ1-2; V: TRBV27; CDR3: CASTTNQGENGYTF; DNA: TGTGCCAGCACCACAAACCAGGGGGAGAATGGCTACACCTTC
D: -; size: once; J: TRBJ1-4; V: TRBV2; CDR3: CASKRQEDEKLFF; DNA: TGTGCCAGCAAAAGACAGGAGGATGAAAAACTGTTTTTT
D: -; size: few; J: TRBJ2-1; V: TRBV5-1; CDR3: CASSLDGVSYNEQFF; DNA: TGCGCCAGCAGCTTGGACGGGGTCTCCTACAATGAGCAGTTCTTC
D: -; size: -; J: TRBJ2-7; V: TRBV11-2; CDR3: CASSLVFESSYEQYF; DNA: TGTGCCAGCAGCTTAGTTTTCGAGAGCTCCTACGAGCAGTACTTC
D: -; size: -; J: TRBJ2-1; V: TRBV7-2; CDR3: CASSLGSGVPNNEQFF; DNA: TGTGCCAGCAGCTTAGGGTCGGGAGTCCCTAACAATGAGCAGTTCTTC
D: TRBD1; size: -; J: TRBJ2-2; V: TRBV15; CDR3: CATGTVLTGELFF; DNA: TGTGCCACTGGGACAGTCCTTACCGGGGAGCTGTTTTTT
D: -; size: -; J: TRBJ1-5; V: TRBV21-1; CDR3: CASPGGGNQPQHF; DNA: TGTGCCAGTCCCGGGGGGGGTAATCAGCCCCAGCATTTT
D: TRBD1; size: -; J: TRBJ1-2; V: TRBV6-5; CDR3: CASSYGTGVPGYTF; DNA: TGTGCCAGCAGTTACGGGACAGGGGTCCCGGGCTACACCTTC
D: TRBD1; size: -; J: TRBJ2-3; V: TRBV2; CDR3: CVRGGTGVEDTQYF; DNA: TGTGTCCGCGGAGGGACAGGGGTTGAAGATACGCAGTATTTT
D: TRBD1; size: few; J: TRBJ2-7; V: TRBV27; CDR3: CASCRRGQGPYEQYF; DNA: TGTGCCAGCTGTCGGCGGGGACAGGGACCCTACGAGCAGTACTTC
D: TRBD1; size: -; J: TRBJ2-3; V: TRBV4-3; CDR3: CASSRQGSTDTQYF; DNA: TGCGCCAGCAGTCGACAGGGTAGCACAGATACGCAGTATTTT
D: TRBD2; size: -; J: TRBJ2-1; V: TRBV7-2; CDR3: CASSFLAGGSSNEQFF; DNA: TGTGCCAGCAGCTTCCTAGCGGGGGGTTCTAGCAATGAGCAGTTCTTC
D: TRBD2; size: -; J: TRBJ2-1; V: TRBV24-1; CDR3: CATGVAGRNEQFF; DNA: TGTGCCACAGGGGTAGCGGGACGCAATGAGCAGTTCTTC
D: -; size: -; J: TRBJ1-5; V: TRBV27; CDR3: CASRPGNNQPQHF; DNA: TGTGCCAGCAGGCCGGGGAACAATCAGCCCCAGCATTTT
D: TRBD1; size: -; J: TRBJ2-2; V: TRBV29-1; CDR3: CSVDTDRATGELFF; DNA: TGCAGCGTTGATACTGACAGGGCAACCGGGGAGCTGTTTTTT